This TCR beta chain was identified in a study of identical twins. Looked up from germline, CDR1 is DFQATT and CDR2 is SNEGSKA (reference sequence). V lost 1 base to trimming and J lost 3 bases; unmatched junction nucleotides: 7. This CDR3 has 17 amino acids. TCRdb reprocessed the 5' RACE reads via MiXCR and lists one record per CDR3 protein. The sample gives some 500,000 distinct CDR3 sequences, roughly an eighth of which show up once; approximately 0.9% is in the top ten. The sample also formed part of further work on yellow fever vaccine responses in identical twins. From that second work: Twins reportedly mounted vaccine T cell responses that seemed partly convergent, partly personalized.

The chain joins TRBV20-1 to TRBJ2-1, with 12 bases lining up with TRBD1. This sequence was found in a woman under 30 in good health. The sample taken for sequencing was CD4+ T cells sorted from blood. CDR3 loop: CSARVPGQGAFYNEQFF. As DNA, the CDR3 is TGCAGTGCTAGAGTCCCGGGACAGGGGGCTTTCTACAATGAGCAGTTCTTC.